This T cell receptor (beta chain) was recovered during a study of T cell responses to AZD1222 COVID-19 vaccine. Study in general: Second-dose groups at about 4 or about 12 weeks were pooled.

Only in-frame clones appear in the TCRdb table, and some are missing; sequencing was by immunoSEQ multiplex PCR. The repertoire includes about 120,000 clones, roughly 93% of them detected once, and around 1.7% sits in the top ten. Findings of the study overall: Elevations in Spike-specific TCR breadth and depth followed administration of two AZD1222 doses. Within unmutated variant regions lay the reported targets of nearly half of spike-specific TCRs. Females made up more of the donors, who were largely white British, and clonal diversity may have come out too low.

This CDR3 has 17 residues. V lost 1 base to trimming and J lost 8 bases, with 20 bases between them. In germline, CDR1 is LGHNA, CDR2 YSLEER. As concerns this clone: Its specificity is not known.

The sequences come from peripheral blood, collected on day 0 of AZD1222 vaccination. The clonotype was recovered from an adult in good health. The chain carries TRBV4-3 and TRBJ1-4; TRBD1 might be the D (6 bases). CDR3 in DNA: TGCGCCAGCAGCCAAGCTGACCGACAGGATTTGGGGGAAAAACTGTTTTTT. Translated, it gives CASSQADRQDLGEKLFF.